Listed below are T cell receptor beta chains from one sample, sequenced in a study of regulatory T cells in long-lasting Graves disease. TCRdb processed the multiplex PCR reads anew with MiXCR; each CDR3 protein has one entry. Among about 420,000 distinct CDR3 sequences listed, approximately 16% were seen once. These data also formed part of another study, on T cells in Graves' hyperthyroidism and ophthalmopathy.

Sample: peripheral blood mononuclear cells (PBMCs), taken at new diagnosis, from a patient treated with antithyroid drugs. All receptors derive from a woman between 18 and 29 years old with Graves disease. Each CDR3 is given with its conserved first and last residue. Fields, in order: clone size, V gene, D gene, J gene, CDR3 DNA, CDR3 protein. A D gene is named only where the DNA matches it firmly. Some rows have no size entry. The others give once, few or many, or a class for an expanded clone.

many	TRBV20-1	TRBD1	TRBJ2-7	TGCAGTGCTAGAGAGATGGGACAGGGGGATAGCGAGCAGTACTTC	CSAREMGQGDSEQYF
many	TRBV28	-	TRBJ1-5	TGTGCCAGCAGTTTTCGAGGAAGTCAGCCCCAGCATTTT	CASSFRGSQPQHF
few	TRBV28	-	TRBJ1-2	TGTGCCAGCAGTTGGAACCAATATGGCTACACCTTC	CASSWNQYGYTF
few	TRBV7-2	-	TRBJ1-2	TGTGCCAGCAGCTTGGACCGGAGTGTCCCCCTTGGCTACACCTTC	CASSLDRSVPLGYTF
many	TRBV7-9	TRBD2	TRBJ2-5	TGTGCCAGCAGCAGGAGCGGGAGGGGGGAAGAGACCCAGTACTTC	CASSRSGRGEETQYF
many	TRBV4-2	TRBD2	TRBJ2-5	TGTGCCAGCAGCCAAGTAGCGGGTCTTCTCCAAGAGACCCAGTACTTC	CASSQVAGLLQETQYF
many	TRBV28	-	TRBJ2-7	TGTGCCAGCAGACGAAGGAGGTACGAGCAGTACTTC	CASRRRRYEQYF
-	TRBV25-1	-	TRBJ1-1	TGTGCCAGCAAATTCCGACAGAACACTGAAGCTTTCTTT	CASKFRQNTEAFF
many	TRBV2	TRBD2	TRBJ2-1	TGTGCCAGCAGCAGAGGGACTAGCGCCATCCTGAAGCAGTTCTTC	CASSRGTSAILKQFF
-	TRBV12-3/TRBV12-4	TRBD2	TRBJ2-1	TGTGCCAGCAGTAATGCGCGACTAGCGGGAGTCTACAATGAGCAGTTCTTC	CASSNARLAGVYNEQFF
many	TRBV10-3	-	TRBJ2-7	TGTGCCATCAAAGAGGGACCCTACGAGCAGTACTTC	CAIKEGPYEQYF
many	TRBV12-3/TRBV12-4	TRBD2	TRBJ2-7	TGTGCCAGCAGTTTTCTAGCGGGAGTGTCAGGCGAGCAGTACTTC	CASSFLAGVSGEQYF
-	TRBV19	-	TRBJ2-3	TGTGCCAGTAGTATCCCTGGACGGGTAGATACGCAGTATTTT	CASSIPGRVDTQYF
many	TRBV5-1	-	TRBJ1-1	TGCGCCAGCGGCTGGACAGCGAACACTGAAGCTTTCTTT	CASGWTANTEAFF
many	TRBV6-7	-	TRBJ2-7	TGTGCCGGCAGTTACCGGGACGAGGACTACGAGCAGTACTTC	CAGSYRDEDYEQYF
many	TRBV20-1	TRBD1	TRBJ1-6	TGCAGTGCTAGCCCGACAGGGAGGAATTCACCCCTCCACTTT	CSASPTGRNSPLHF
many	TRBV27	TRBD1	TRBJ2-5	TGTGCCAGCAGGTCGACAGGGCAGGAGACCCAGTACTTC	CASRSTGQETQYF
many	TRBV3-1	-	TRBJ2-5	TGTGCCAGCAGCCAGGACGTAGAGACCCAGTACTTC	CASSQDVETQYF
-	TRBV5-1	-	TRBJ2-2	TGCGCCAGCAGCTTCCCCCCCGGGGAGCTGTTTTTT	CASSFPPGELFF
many	TRBV6-1	-	TRBJ2-3	TGTGCCAGCAGTGTTTGGGAGTTGACGCAGTATTTT	CASSVWELTQYF
many	TRBV3-1	TRBD2	TRBJ2-2	TGTGCCAGCAGCCGGCGGGGGGACGTTGGCACCGGGGAGCTGTTTTTT	CASSRRGDVGTGELFF
many	TRBV27	-	TRBJ2-7	TGTGCCAGCACCTTCCCCTCTGGCGGCCCAAATTCCTTAAGGTACTTC	CASTFPSGGPNSLRYF
-	TRBV4-1	-	TRBJ2-1	TGCGCCAGCAGCCAGTTACCTAACTCCTACAATGAGCAGTTCTTC	CASSQLPNSYNEQFF
many	TRBV7-9	-	TRBJ1-1	TGTGCCAGCAGCTTAGATGGGACGAACACTGAAGCTTTCTTT	CASSLDGTNTEAFF
few	TRBV6-1	TRBD2	TRBJ2-3	TGTGCCAGCAAGGCGGGAGGAAGGACAGATACGCAGTATTTT	CASKAGGRTDTQYF
many	TRBV2	-	TRBJ1-6	TGTGCCAGCAGGACAGAGCATAATTCACCCCTCCACTTT	CASRTEHNSPLHF
-	TRBV24-1	-	TRBJ2-1	TGTGCCACCAGTGATTCTGTGGATTGGGGTAAAAGCAACAATGAGCAGTTCTTC	CATSDSVDWGKSNNEQFF
many	TRBV5-1	-	TRBJ2-3	TGCGCCAGCAGCTTGACACTCACAGATACGCAGTATTTT	CASSLTLTDTQYF
-	TRBV20-1	-	TRBJ1-5	TGCAGTGCCCCACCGGGGGCAAATCAGCCCCAGCATTTT	CSAPPGANQPQHF
-	TRBV28	-	TRBJ1-2	TGTGCCAGCAGTCCCGGACGGATAACGGGCTACACCTTC	CASSPGRITGYTF
-	TRBV30	-	TRBJ2-2	TGTGCCTGGAGTGTCGGGAGTGTCACCGGGGAGCTGTTTTTT	CAWSVGSVTGELFF
many	TRBV20-1	TRBD2	TRBJ2-3	TGCAGTGCTCCAGGCGGGAGGCGCACAGATACGCAGTATTTT	CSAPGGRRTDTQYF
many	TRBV15	TRBD1	TRBJ2-1	TGTGCCACCAGCAACCCCGGGACAGGGGTTAGGGGGGGTGAGCAGTTCTTC	CATSNPGTGVRGGEQFF
many	TRBV28	-	TRBJ1-4	TGTGCCAGCAGTCCAGGGGATGCAACTAATGAAAAACTGTTTTTT	CASSPGDATNEKLFF
many	TRBV7-9	TRBD1	TRBJ2-7	TGTGCCAGCAGGGGAACCCGGGACAGAGAGGCCCCCGAACCTACGGGGCAGTACTTC	CASRGTRDREAPEPTGQYF